The clone carrying this T cell receptor beta chain was recorded at least ten times. The antigen is unknown. The junction had 9 bases not matched to a gene; V was cut back by 6 bases and J by 6 bases. This CDR3 region has 15 residues. Per germline, CDR1 SGHTA and CDR2 FQGNSA. With a J-beta primer mix and a sample-barcoded 5' primer, a second PCR ran about 6 to 11 cycles. Each cDNA molecule, via a template-switch adaptor with 12 random nucleotides, was tagged. Via MiXCR, TCRdb re-called the 5' RACE reads, giving one row per CDR3 protein. The sample shows almost 1 million distinct CDR3 sequences, around 54% of them seen only once. Extracted total RNA amounted to at least 5.5 micrograms for each sample. This sample was included in a study of blood T cells in healthy people across ages. Study-wide findings and caveats: Fewer expanded clones and more diversity marked long-lived versus aged donors.

What was sequenced was blood. J is TRBJ2-4 and V is TRBV7-2; 9 bases are a match to TRBD1. This TCR was sampled from a woman in her sixties or seventies in good health. Here the CDR3 reads CASSLGQGMPNIQYF. CDR3 DNA sequence: TGTGCCAGCAGTTTGGGACAGGGTATGCCAAACATTCAGTACTTC.